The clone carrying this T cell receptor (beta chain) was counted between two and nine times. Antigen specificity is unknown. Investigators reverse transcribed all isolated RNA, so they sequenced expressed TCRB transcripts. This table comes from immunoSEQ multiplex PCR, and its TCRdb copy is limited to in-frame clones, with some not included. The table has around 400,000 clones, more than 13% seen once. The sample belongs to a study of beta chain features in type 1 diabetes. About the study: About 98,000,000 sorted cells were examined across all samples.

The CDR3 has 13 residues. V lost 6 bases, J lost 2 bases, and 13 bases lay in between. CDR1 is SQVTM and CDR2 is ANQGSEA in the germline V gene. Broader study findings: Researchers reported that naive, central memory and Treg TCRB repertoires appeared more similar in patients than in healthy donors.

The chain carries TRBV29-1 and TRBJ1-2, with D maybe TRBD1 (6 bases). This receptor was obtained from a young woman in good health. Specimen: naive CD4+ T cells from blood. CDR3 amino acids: CSVPGAKNYGYTF. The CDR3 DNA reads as TGCAGCGTCCCAGGGGCAAAGAACTATGGCTACACCTTC.